This T cell receptor beta chain was sequenced in a study of somatic mutations in cytotoxic T cells in rheumatoid arthritis. Libraries were prepared by immunoSEQ multiplex PCR; TCRdb keeps only in-frame clonotypes and omits some of them. The sample gives under 20,000 clones, around 80% of which show up once; approximately 30% is in the top ten. Germline V gene data show CDR1 as WNHNN and CDR2 as SYGVQD (reference sequence). This CDR3 comprises 13 residues. J was trimmed by 1 base and V by 6 bases; bases with no gene match: 2. The J gene is TRBJ1-1, the V gene TRBV10-1; 7 nucleotides match TRBD1. Sequenced: CD8+ T cells sorted from blood. This sequence originates from an adult with rheumatoid arthritis. In nucleotides, the CDR3 is TGCGCCAGCAGAACAGGGGAGAACACTGAAGCTTTCTTT. It translates to CASRTGENTEAFF.